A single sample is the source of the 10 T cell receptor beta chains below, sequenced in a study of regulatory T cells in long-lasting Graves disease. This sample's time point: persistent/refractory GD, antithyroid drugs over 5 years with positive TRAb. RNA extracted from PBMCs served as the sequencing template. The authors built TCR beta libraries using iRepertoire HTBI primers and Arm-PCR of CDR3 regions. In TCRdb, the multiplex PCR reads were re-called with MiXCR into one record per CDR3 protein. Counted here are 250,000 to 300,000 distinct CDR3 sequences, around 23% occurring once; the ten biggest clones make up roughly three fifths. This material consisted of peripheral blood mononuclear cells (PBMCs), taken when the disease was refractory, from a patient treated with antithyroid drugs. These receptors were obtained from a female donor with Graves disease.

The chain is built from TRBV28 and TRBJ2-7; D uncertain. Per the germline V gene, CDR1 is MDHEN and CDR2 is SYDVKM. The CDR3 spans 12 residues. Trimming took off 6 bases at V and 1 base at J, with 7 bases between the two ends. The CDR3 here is CASSSESYEQYF. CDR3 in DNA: TGTGCCAGCAGCTCCGAGTCCTACGAGCAGTACTTC.

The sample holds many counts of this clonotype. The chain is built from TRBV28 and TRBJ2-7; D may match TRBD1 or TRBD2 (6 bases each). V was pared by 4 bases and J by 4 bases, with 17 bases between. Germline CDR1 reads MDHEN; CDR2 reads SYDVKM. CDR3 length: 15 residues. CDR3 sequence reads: CASSSLGGSAYEQYF. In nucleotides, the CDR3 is TGTGCCAGCAGTTCCCTAGGGGGGAGTGCGTACGAGCAGTACTTC.

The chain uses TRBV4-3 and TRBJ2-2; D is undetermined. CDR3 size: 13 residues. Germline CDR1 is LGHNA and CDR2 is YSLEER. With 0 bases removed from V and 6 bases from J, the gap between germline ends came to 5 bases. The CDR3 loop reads CASSQDAPGELFF. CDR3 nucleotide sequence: TGCGCCAGCAGCCAAGACGCCCCCGGGGAGCTGTTTTTT.

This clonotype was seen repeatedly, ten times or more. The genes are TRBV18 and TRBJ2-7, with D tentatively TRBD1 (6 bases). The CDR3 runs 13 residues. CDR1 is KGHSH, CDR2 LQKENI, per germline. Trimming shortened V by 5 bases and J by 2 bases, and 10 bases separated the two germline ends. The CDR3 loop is CASSNGQTYEQYF. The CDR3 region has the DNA TGTGCCAGCTCAAACGGACAGACCTACGAGCAGTACTTC.

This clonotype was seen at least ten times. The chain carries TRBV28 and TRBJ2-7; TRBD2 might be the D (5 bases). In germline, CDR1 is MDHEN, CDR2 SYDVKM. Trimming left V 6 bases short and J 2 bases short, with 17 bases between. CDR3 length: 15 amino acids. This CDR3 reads CASSPPGGSAYEQYF. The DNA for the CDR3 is TGTGCCAGCAGCCCCCCCGGCGGGTCGGCCTACGAGCAGTACTTC.

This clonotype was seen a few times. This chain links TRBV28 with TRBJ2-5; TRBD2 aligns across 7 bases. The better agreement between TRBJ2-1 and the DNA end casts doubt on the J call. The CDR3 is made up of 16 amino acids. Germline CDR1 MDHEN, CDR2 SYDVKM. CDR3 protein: CASLVKAGPNHNEQFF. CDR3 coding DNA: TGTGCCAGCTTAGTAAAAGCGGGACCCAATCACAATGAGCAGTTCTTC.

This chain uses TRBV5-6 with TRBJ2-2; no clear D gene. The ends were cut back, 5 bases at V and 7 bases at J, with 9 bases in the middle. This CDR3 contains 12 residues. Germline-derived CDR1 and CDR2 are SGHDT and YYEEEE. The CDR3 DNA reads TGTGCCAGCAGTCGATGGAGCGGGGAGCTGTTTTTT. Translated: CASSRWSGELFF.

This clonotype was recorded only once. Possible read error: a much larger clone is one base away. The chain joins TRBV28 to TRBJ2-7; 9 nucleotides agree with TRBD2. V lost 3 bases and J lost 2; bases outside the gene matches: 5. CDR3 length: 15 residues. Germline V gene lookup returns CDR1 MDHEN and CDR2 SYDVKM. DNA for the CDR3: TGTGCCAGCAGTTTCGGTAGCGGGAGCCCCTACGAGCAGTACTTC. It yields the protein CASSFGSGSPYEQYF.

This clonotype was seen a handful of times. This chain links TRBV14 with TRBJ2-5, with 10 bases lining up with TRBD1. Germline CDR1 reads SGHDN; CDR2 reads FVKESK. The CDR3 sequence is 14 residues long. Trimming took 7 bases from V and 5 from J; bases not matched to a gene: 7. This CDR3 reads CASKATGGRETQYF. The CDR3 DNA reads TGTGCCAGCAAGGCGACAGGGGGCCGGGAGACCCAGTACTTC. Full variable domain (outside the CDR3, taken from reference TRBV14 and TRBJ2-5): EAGVTQFPSHSVIEKGQTVTLRCDPISGHDNLYWYRRVMGKEIKFLLHFVKESKQDESGMPNNRFLAERTGGTYSTLKVQPAELEDSGVYFCASKATGGRETQYFGPGTRLLVL.

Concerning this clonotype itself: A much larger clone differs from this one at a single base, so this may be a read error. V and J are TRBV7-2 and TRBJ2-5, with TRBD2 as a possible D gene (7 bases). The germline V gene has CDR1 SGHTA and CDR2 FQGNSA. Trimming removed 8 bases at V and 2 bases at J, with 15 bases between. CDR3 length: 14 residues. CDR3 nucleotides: TGTGCCAGCTCGGCGGGGGCGGAGCAAGAGACCCAGTACTTC. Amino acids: CASSAGAEQETQYF.